This TCR beta chain is drawn from a study of cytomegalovirus exposure and HLA in healthy donors. This clone was seen a handful of times. Its antigen is currently unknown. The ends lost 6 bases at V and 7 bases at J; junction bases unmatched: 14. The CDR3 is 17 residues long. Germline V lookup: CDR1 SGHTA, CDR2 FQGNSA. The PCR had 60 Vbeta and 13 Jbeta primers. The method was immunoSEQ multiplex PCR; TCRdb's version includes in-frame clones alone and lacks a portion of them. The table lists about 220,000 clones, 82% of them singletons. Broader study findings: Specific recognition of CMV antigens was confirmed in vitro for a few chains (all CMV-associated).

Sequenced material: PBMCs. The receptor was isolated from a man in his forties in good health and CMV-seropositive. This chain links TRBV7-2 with TRBJ2-1; TRBD2 matches 11 bases. CDR3 nucleotide sequence: TGTGCCAGCAGTCTAATAGGATTAGCGGGAGGGCGAAATGAGCAGTTCTTC. Translating it yields CASSLIGLAGGRNEQFF.